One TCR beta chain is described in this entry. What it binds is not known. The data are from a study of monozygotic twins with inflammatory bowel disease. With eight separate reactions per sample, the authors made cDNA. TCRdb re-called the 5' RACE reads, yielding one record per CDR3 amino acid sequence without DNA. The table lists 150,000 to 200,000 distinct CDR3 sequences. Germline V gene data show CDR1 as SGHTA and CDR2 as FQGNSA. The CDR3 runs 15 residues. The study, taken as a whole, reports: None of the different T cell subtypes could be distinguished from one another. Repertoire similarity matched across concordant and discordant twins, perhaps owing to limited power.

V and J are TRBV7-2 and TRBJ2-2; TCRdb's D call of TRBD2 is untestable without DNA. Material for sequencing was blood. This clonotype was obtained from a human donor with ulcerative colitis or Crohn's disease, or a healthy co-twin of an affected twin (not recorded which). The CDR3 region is CASSILAGDTGELFF.